Listed below are T cell receptor beta chains from one sample, sequenced in a study of vaccination effects on CD4 cells after COVID-19. No antigen has been assigned to these receptors. Sequencing was performed with immunoSEQ multiplex PCR; in TCRdb, only in-frame clones are kept and a portion is missing. The sample yields about 69,000 clones, under 85% seen once. The sequencing here drew on CD4+ T cells from PBMCs cultured with HCoV-OC43 spike peptides, taken after COVID-19 vaccination. These receptors were taken from a human donor who received a COVID-19 vaccine. Each CDR3 is given with its conserved first and last residue. The D gene is left open where the match is weak. Clone size is stated in some rows and not others, as once, few, many or a class when expanded.

size	D	V	J	DNA	CDR3
NA	NA	TRBV28	TRBJ2-1	TGTGCCAGCAGCAGAAACAATGAGCAGTTCTTC	CASSRNNEQFF
once	NA	TRBV11-3	TRBJ2-2	TGTGCCAGCAGCTCGGGAGTTGAAGGGGAGCTGTTTTTT	CASSSGVEGELFF
NA	NA	TRBV5-6	TRBJ1-6	TGTGCCAGCAGCTTAGCCGCGGTCAATTCACCCCTCCACTTT	CASSLAAVNSPLHF
few	NA	TRBV15	TRBJ1-3	TGTGCCACCAGCAGAGATAGATGGGCAGGGCCGGGAAACACCATATATTTT	CATSRDRWAGPGNTIYF
NA	NA	TRBV7-2	TRBJ1-1	TGTGCCAGCAGCTCTTCGCTCGAACAGAGGGGGGAAGCTTTCTTT	CASSSSLEQRGEAFF
NA	TRBD1	TRBV3-1/TRBV3-2	TRBJ1-1	TGTGCCAGCAGCCCAAGCCGACAGGGGGGTGAAGCTTTCTTT	CASSPSRQGGEAFF
NA	NA	TRBV19	TRBJ1-5	TGTGCCAGTAGTATAGTAGGACCGTTAGCGGACAAAATCTCTTATAGCAATCAGCCCCAGCATTTT	CASSIVGPLADKISYSNQPQHF
NA	TRBD1	TRBV7-9	TRBJ1-5	TGTGCCAGCAGCAAATTTGCCGGGACAGGGGGAATTTTTAGCAATCAGCCCCAGCATTTT	CASSKFAGTGGIFSNQPQHF
NA	NA	TRBV14	TRBJ2-2	TGTGCCAGCAGCCAAGATTTGGTACCCGGGGAGCTGTTTTTT	CASSQDLVPGELFF
NA	TRBD1	TRBV5-5	TRBJ2-2	TGTGCCAGCAGCGAGGTCCCCGGACAGGGGGCGAACACCGGGGAGCTGTTTTTT	CASSEVPGQGANTGELFF
once	NA	TRBV27	TRBJ2-5	TGTGCCAGCAGTTTGCGACAGAAGGAGACCCAGTACTTC	CASSLRQKETQYF
NA	NA	TRBV6-4	TRBJ1-1	TGTGCCAGCAGTTGGTTACCGTACACTGAAGCTTTCTTT	CASSWLPYTEAFF
few	NA	TRBV30	TRBJ1-1	TGTGCCTGGAGTGCGCAGGGGCGTTCTATCGGAGCTTTCTTT	CAWSAQGRSIGAFF
NA	TRBD1	TRBV30	TRBJ1-6	TGTGCCTGGAGCGAACCTCTGACAGGGGCCAAATATAATTCACCCCTCCACTTT	CAWSEPLTGAKYNSPLHF
NA	TRBD2	TRBV10-3	TRBJ2-3	TGTGCCATCAGTGAGTCGGGGACTAGCGGGGGGATCACAGATACGCAGTATTTT	CAISESGTSGGITDTQYF
NA	NA	TRBV29-1	TRBJ1-1	TGCAGCGTTGAACGGGGGAGATCTGAAGCTTTCTTT	CSVERGRSEAFF
NA	TRBD1	TRBV6-5	TRBJ1-2	TGTGCCAGCAGGCTACAGGGGGCAGGTTATGGCTACACCTTC	CASRLQGAGYGYTF
NA	NA	TRBV27	TRBJ2-5	TGTGCCAGCAGACAAACCGGGACGCAAGCGACCCAGTACTTC	CASRQTGTQATQYF
NA	TRBD2	TRBV4-2	TRBJ2-3	TGTGCCAGCAGCCGATACCCGGGGGGGGCAGATACGCAGTATTTT	CASSRYPGGADTQYF
NA	NA	TRBV6-4	TRBJ1-2	TGTGCCAGCAGTGACGGCCAGGCTAACTATGGCTACACCTTC	CASSDGQANYGYTF
NA	NA	TRBV15	TRBJ1-4	TGTGCCACCAGCAGGGGAGTGGGGGGCGCTGAAAAACTGTTTTTT	CATSRGVGGAEKLFF
many	NA	TRBV2	TRBJ1-6	TGTGCCAGCAGTGAAGGTTCGGGGTCACCCCTCCACTTT	CASSEGSGSPLHF
few	TRBD1	TRBV6-1	TRBJ2-1	TGTGCCAGCAGTGAAGGCGGGGGACAGGGCAAGCAGTTCTTC	CASSEGGGQGKQFF
NA	NA	TRBV7-2	TRBJ1-5	TGTGCCAGCAGCTCCAATGGGGGAAGTAGCAATCAGCCCCAGCATTTT	CASSSNGGSSNQPQHF
NA	NA	TRBV5-1	TRBJ1-6	TGCGCCAGCAGCTTGGCACAGGACGGTTCACCCCTCCACTTT	CASSLAQDGSPLHF
NA	NA	TRBV10-2	TRBJ1-5	TGCGCCAGCAGTCTGCAGCTCAATCAGCCCCAGCATTTT	CASSLQLNQPQHF
few	NA	TRBV19	TRBJ1-1	TGTGCCAGTAGTAGAAATCGCCCCACTGAAGCTTTCTTT	CASSRNRPTEAFF
NA	TRBD1	TRBV5-4	TRBJ1-1	TGTGCCAGCAGCTTGAGGGACAGGGGGTTGGACACTGAAGCTTTCTTT	CASSLRDRGLDTEAFF
NA	NA	TRBV7-9	TRBJ2-4	TGTGCCAGCAGCCACGAACGAGGGGCGCCGGCCCCCAAAAACATTCAGTACTTC	CASSHERGAPAPKNIQYF
NA	NA	TRBV28	TRBJ1-5	TGTGCCAGCAGTTTTTGGTACGGGGCCGGGGTTAATCAGCCCCAGCATTTT	CASSFWYGAGVNQPQHF
NA	NA	TRBV5-1	TRBJ2-3	TGCGCCAGCAGCCCCATTGACAGTTCCACAGATACGCAGTATTTT	CASSPIDSSTDTQYF
NA	NA	TRBV12-2	TRBJ2-4	TGTGCAAGTCGCTTAACCCTAGCCGATGCCAAAAACATTCAGTACTTC	CASRLTLADAKNIQYF
NA	NA	TRBV30	TRBJ2-1	TGTGCCTGGAGTGTAGGGAGTCAGTACAATGAGCAGTTCTTC	CAWSVGSQYNEQFF
few	NA	TRBV2	TRBJ1-2	TGTGCCAGCAGTGTAACGACAGTTTATGGCTACACCTTC	CASSVTTVYGYTF
NA	NA	TRBV20-1	TRBJ1-5	TGCAGTGCTAGTAGGATGGGGGCCGGTCAGCCCCAGCATTTT	CSASRMGAGQPQHF
once	NA	TRBV30	TRBJ2-1	TGTGCCTTCCGAGGGGGGGGGCCTAGGTACAATGAGCAGTTCTTC	CAFRGGGPRYNEQFF
NA	NA	TRBV7-9	TRBJ1-2	TGTGCCAGCAGCATAACAGGGAACGGCTACACCTTC	CASSITGNGYTF
NA	NA	TRBV30	TRBJ1-6	TGTGCCTGGAAGGGGCCGTTGAGACATCCCCTCCACTTT	CAWKGPLRHPLHF
NA	TRBD1	TRBV5-6	TRBJ1-6	TGTGCCAGCAGCCCGCCGGGACAGGGATATTCACCCCTCCACTTT	CASSPPGQGYSPLHF
NA	NA	TRBV2	TRBJ1-5	TGTGCCAGCAGTGAAGCGCTCACCCGCAATCAGCCCCAGCATTTT	CASSEALTRNQPQHF
NA	NA	TRBV24-1	TRBJ2-5	TGTGCCACCAGTGAGGCCAGGGAACCCCCAGAGACCCAGTACTTC	CATSEAREPPETQYF
NA	NA	TRBV7-3	TRBJ2-3	TGTGCCAGCAGCTCCGACAGCACAGATACGCAGTATTTT	CASSSDSTDTQYF
NA	NA	TRBV3-1/TRBV3-2	TRBJ1-3	TGTGCCAGCAGCCAAAGAATGGGGGTACGATCTGGAAACACCATATATTTT	CASSQRMGVRSGNTIYF
NA	TRBD1	TRBV6-5	TRBJ1-1	TGTGCCAGCAGGAGGGACAGAAAAGCTTTCTTT	CASRRDRKAFF
NA	NA	TRBV5-1	TRBJ1-6	TGCGCCAGCAGCCCGAGTGCGGGGCTGCCACCCCTCCACTTT	CASSPSAGLPPLHF
NA	TRBD1	TRBV29-1	TRBJ2-3	TGCAGCGTTGAAGAGAGGGCCTCAGGGGGCGGCCAGTATTTT	CSVEERASGGGQYF
NA	NA	TRBV6-2/TRBV6-3	TRBJ2-2	TGTGCCAGCAGCCCCTCGGGCAGGGCGAACACCGGGGAGCTGTTTTTT	CASSPSGRANTGELFF
NA	TRBD1	TRBV6-4	TRBJ1-5	TGTGCCAGCAGGTCTCAGGGGGTGTTCAATCAGCCCCAGCATTTT	CASRSQGVFNQPQHF
NA	NA	TRBV5-4	TRBJ2-3	TGTGCCAGTGGTCGCTACAGCACAGATACGCAGTATTTT	CASGRYSTDTQYF
NA	NA	TRBV5-8	TRBJ1-5	TGTGCCAGCAGTTCGGGGGCAGGGTGGGGGGGCAATCAGCCCCAGCATTTT	CASSSGAGWGGNQPQHF
once	TRBD1	TRBV9	TRBJ1-3	TGTGCCAGCAGCGTAGCTACACAGGGGGCAAGGGGAAACACCATATATTTT	CASSVATQGARGNTIYF
NA	TRBD1	TRBV5-1	TRBJ2-2	TGCGCCAGCAACAAGGACAGGGGAAACACCGGGGAGCTGTTTTTT	CASNKDRGNTGELFF